Listed below are T cell receptor beta chains from one sample, sequenced in a study of beta chain features in type 1 diabetes. The repertoire was sequenced with immunoSEQ multiplex PCR; TCRdb's copy has only in-frame clones and lacks some. Seen here are 20,000 to 30,000 clones, around 63% observed once, and the top ten hold 3.5% to 4.5%. Input material: Tregs from blood. All receptors come from a man younger than 35 with type 1 diabetes. The CDR3 runs from the conserved cysteine through the conserved F or W. Each record gives: V gene, J gene, clone size, D gene, CDR3 DNA, CDR3 protein. D genes are given only for firm matches. A row's size may be missing; if present it is once, few, many or a size class.

v_call: TRBV19; j_call: TRBJ1-5; clone_size: .; d_call: .; cdr3_nt: TGTGCCAGTAGTCGAAGGGAGGCAGATCAGCCCCAGCATTTT; cdr3_aa: CASSRREADQPQHF
v_call: TRBV7-9; j_call: TRBJ2-5; clone_size: few; d_call: TRBD1; cdr3_nt: TGTGCCAGCAGCCCGGGGACAGATCAAGAGACCCAGTACTTC; cdr3_aa: CASSPGTDQETQYF
v_call: TRBV11-2; j_call: TRBJ2-7; clone_size: .; d_call: .; cdr3_nt: TGTGCCAGCAGCCCGCGGCGAATAGCTGCCTACGAGCAGTACTTC; cdr3_aa: CASSPRRIAAYEQYF
v_call: TRBV10-3; j_call: TRBJ2-2; clone_size: few; d_call: TRBD2; cdr3_nt: TGTGCCATCCAGCGGGAAGTGGCTGGGGAGCTGTTTTTT; cdr3_aa: CAIQREVAGELFF
v_call: TRBV7-2; j_call: TRBJ1-1; clone_size: .; d_call: TRBD1; cdr3_nt: TGTGCCAGCAGCTTTCGCAGGGGGAAGAATGAAGCTTTCTTT; cdr3_aa: CASSFRRGKNEAFF
v_call: TRBV7-2; j_call: TRBJ2-1; clone_size: .; d_call: .; cdr3_nt: TGTGCCAGTGCTGCGAGTCTCGCGTACAATGAGCAGTTCTTC; cdr3_aa: CASAASLAYNEQFF
v_call: TRBV6-6; j_call: TRBJ2-7; clone_size: .; d_call: TRBD2; cdr3_nt: TGTGCCAGCAGTAAGACTAGCGGCGTTTCCTACGAGCAGTACTTC; cdr3_aa: CASSKTSGVSYEQYF
v_call: TRBV28; j_call: TRBJ2-2; clone_size: .; d_call: TRBD2; cdr3_nt: TGTGCCAGCCGACCGGCGGGGGGCCTTTCGGTGAGCGGGGAGCTGTTTTTT; cdr3_aa: CASRPAGGLSVSGELFF
v_call: TRBV6-1; j_call: TRBJ1-2; clone_size: .; d_call: .; cdr3_nt: TGTGCCAGCAGTGGGGGACCTCGCGGAGGGGGCTACACCTTC; cdr3_aa: CASSGGPRGGGYTF
v_call: TRBV7-8; j_call: TRBJ1-3; clone_size: .; d_call: TRBD1; cdr3_nt: TGTGCCAGCAGTTTAAGCCCACCGGGACAGGGAGGAGGAAACACCATATATTTT; cdr3_aa: CASSLSPPGQGGGNTIYF
v_call: TRBV30; j_call: TRBJ1-2; clone_size: .; d_call: .; cdr3_nt: TGTGCCTGGGGACAGCTTTATGGCTACACCTTC; cdr3_aa: CAWGQLYGYTF
v_call: TRBV5-1; j_call: TRBJ1-5; clone_size: .; d_call: TRBD1; cdr3_nt: TGCGCCAGCCGCCCCGACAGGGGTAATCAGCCCCAGCATTTT; cdr3_aa: CASRPDRGNQPQHF
v_call: TRBV20-1; j_call: TRBJ1-2; clone_size: .; d_call: .; cdr3_nt: TGCAGTGCTACAGGGCACTACACCTTC; cdr3_aa: CSATGHYTF
v_call: TRBV5-1; j_call: TRBJ2-5; clone_size: .; d_call: .; cdr3_nt: TGCGCCAGCAGCTTGGCAGGGAGGCGCATGAAAGAGACCCAGTACTTC; cdr3_aa: CASSLAGRRMKETQYF
v_call: TRBV5-1; j_call: TRBJ2-1; clone_size: few; d_call: TRBD2; cdr3_nt: TGCGCCAGCAGCTTGGGCGGAAGCGGGAGCTATGAGCAGTTCTTC; cdr3_aa: CASSLGGSGSYEQFF
v_call: TRBV5-1; j_call: TRBJ1-2; clone_size: .; d_call: .; cdr3_nt: TGCGCCAGCAGCACTACAGGAGACTATGGCTACACCTTC; cdr3_aa: CASSTTGDYGYTF
v_call: TRBV11-3; j_call: TRBJ2-3; clone_size: .; d_call: .; cdr3_nt: TGTGCCAGCAGCGCCTCGGGGACAGATACGCAGTATTTT; cdr3_aa: CASSASGTDTQYF
v_call: TRBV20-1; j_call: TRBJ2-1; clone_size: few; d_call: TRBD2; cdr3_nt: TGCAGTGCTGGTCTAGCGGATGAGCAGTTCTTC; cdr3_aa: CSAGLADEQFF
v_call: TRBV6-5; j_call: TRBJ1-5; clone_size: once; d_call: TRBD1; cdr3_nt: TGTGCCAGCAGTACTACAGGGGGCCTCAATCAGCCCCAGCATTTT; cdr3_aa: CASSTTGGLNQPQHF
v_call: TRBV7-8; j_call: TRBJ2-2; clone_size: .; d_call: .; cdr3_nt: TGTGCCAGCAGCTTAGGTCTTCGGGGGATCGCGAACACCGGGGAGCTGTTTTTT; cdr3_aa: CASSLGLRGIANTGELFF
v_call: TRBV6-1; j_call: TRBJ1-1; clone_size: .; d_call: .; cdr3_nt: TGTGCCAGCAGTAGGGTGGGACAGAACACTGAAGCTTTCTTT; cdr3_aa: CASSRVGQNTEAFF
v_call: TRBV7-2; j_call: TRBJ2-5; clone_size: .; d_call: TRBD1; cdr3_nt: TGTGCCAGCAGCCGACAGGGGGCGGAGGAGACCCAGTACTTC; cdr3_aa: CASSRQGAEETQYF
v_call: TRBV4-2; j_call: TRBJ2-1; clone_size: .; d_call: TRBD2; cdr3_nt: TGTGCCAGCAGCCAAGAAACTAGCGGGAGCTACAATGAGCAGTTCTTC; cdr3_aa: CASSQETSGSYNEQFF
v_call: TRBV29-1; j_call: TRBJ1-3; clone_size: .; d_call: .; cdr3_nt: TGCAGCGTTGGACAGTCTGGAAACACCATATATTTT; cdr3_aa: CSVGQSGNTIYF
v_call: TRBV10-1; j_call: TRBJ2-7; clone_size: once; d_call: TRBD1; cdr3_nt: TGCGCCAGCAGTCAACCGGGACAGTTTTACGAGCAGTACTTC; cdr3_aa: CASSQPGQFYEQYF
v_call: TRBV11-2; j_call: TRBJ2-3; clone_size: few; d_call: .; cdr3_nt: TGTGCCAGCAGCTTAGATTCAGGGTATGGCACAGATACGCAGTATTTT; cdr3_aa: CASSLDSGYGTDTQYF
v_call: TRBV6-6; j_call: TRBJ2-7; clone_size: .; d_call: .; cdr3_nt: TGTGCCAGCAGTTATGAGAGGAACGAGCAGTACTTC; cdr3_aa: CASSYERNEQYF
v_call: TRBV19; j_call: TRBJ2-5; clone_size: .; d_call: .; cdr3_nt: TGTGCCAGTACCCCGTCCCGGGGTGCGAAGACCCAGTACTTC; cdr3_aa: CASTPSRGAKTQYF
v_call: TRBV30; j_call: TRBJ1-1; clone_size: few; d_call: .; cdr3_nt: TGTGCCTGGGTCCGAAAATTAGACACTGAAGCTTTCTTT; cdr3_aa: CAWVRKLDTEAFF
v_call: TRBV5-1; j_call: TRBJ2-4; clone_size: .; d_call: .; cdr3_nt: TGCGCCAGCAGTGGACACGGCGCGGACATTCAGTACTTC; cdr3_aa: CASSGHGADIQYF
v_call: TRBV7-2; j_call: TRBJ2-1; clone_size: few; d_call: TRBD2; cdr3_nt: TGTGCCAGCAGCTTAAGAGTGGGAGGGCCCAATGAGCAGTTCTTC; cdr3_aa: CASSLRVGGPNEQFF
v_call: TRBV19; j_call: TRBJ1-1; clone_size: .; d_call: TRBD1; cdr3_nt: TGTGCCAGTAGAACACAGGGGCTGATCTCTGAAGCTTTCTTT; cdr3_aa: CASRTQGLISEAFF
v_call: TRBV28; j_call: TRBJ1-2; clone_size: .; d_call: .; cdr3_nt: TGTGCCAGCAGTTTGGGCCAGAGACGTTATGGCTACACCTTC; cdr3_aa: CASSLGQRRYGYTF
v_call: TRBV7-2; j_call: TRBJ2-7; clone_size: .; d_call: TRBD2; cdr3_nt: TGTGCCAGCAGCTTAGGGGGGACTAGCATCGCCTACGAGCAGTACTTC; cdr3_aa: CASSLGGTSIAYEQYF
v_call: TRBV28; j_call: TRBJ2-5; clone_size: .; d_call: TRBD1; cdr3_nt: TGTGCCAGCAGTCCCACAGGGGCCCAAGAGACCCAGTACTTC; cdr3_aa: CASSPTGAQETQYF
v_call: TRBV10-3; j_call: TRBJ2-7; clone_size: .; d_call: TRBD1; cdr3_nt: TGTGCCATCATGACAGGGGGCTACGAGCAGTACTTC; cdr3_aa: CAIMTGGYEQYF
v_call: TRBV2; j_call: TRBJ2-1; clone_size: .; d_call: .; cdr3_nt: TGTGCCAGCAGTGAGAGCGGCAATAACTACAATGAGCAGTTCTTC; cdr3_aa: CASSESGNNYNEQFF
v_call: TRBV10-3; j_call: TRBJ2-4; clone_size: few; d_call: .; cdr3_nt: TGTGCCATCAGTGGGCAGGGATCCAAAAACATTCAGTACTTC; cdr3_aa: CAISGQGSKNIQYF
v_call: TRBV6-6; j_call: TRBJ2-1; clone_size: .; d_call: TRBD1; cdr3_nt: TGTGCCAGCAGTCCAGGGGGCGCCTACAATGAGCAGTTCTTC; cdr3_aa: CASSPGGAYNEQFF
v_call: TRBV5-1; j_call: TRBJ2-7; clone_size: few; d_call: .; cdr3_nt: TGCGCCAGCAGCTTGTCAGGGTTCTACGAGCAGTACTTC; cdr3_aa: CASSLSGFYEQYF
v_call: TRBV15; j_call: TRBJ2-7; clone_size: .; d_call: TRBD1; cdr3_nt: TGTGCCACCAGCAGAGATCCCGGGACAGGGGGCCACGAGCAGTACTTC; cdr3_aa: CATSRDPGTGGHEQYF
v_call: TRBV5-1; j_call: TRBJ1-4; clone_size: .; d_call: .; cdr3_nt: TGCGCCAGCAGCTTGGACAGGGCAACTAATGAAAAACTGTTTTTT; cdr3_aa: CASSLDRATNEKLFF
v_call: TRBV5-4; j_call: TRBJ2-5; clone_size: few; d_call: .; cdr3_nt: TGTGCCAGCAGCTTGGGATACAGAGGAGGGATGGAGACCCAGTACTTC; cdr3_aa: CASSLGYRGGMETQYF
v_call: TRBV4-3; j_call: TRBJ1-2; clone_size: .; d_call: TRBD1; cdr3_nt: TGCGCCAGCAGCCAACAATCGCAGGGGGCGGATGGCTACACCTTC; cdr3_aa: CASSQQSQGADGYTF
v_call: TRBV7-2; j_call: TRBJ1-2; clone_size: .; d_call: .; cdr3_nt: TGTGCCAGCAGCCCACCTACCTATGCGGGCTACACCTTC; cdr3_aa: CASSPPTYAGYTF
v_call: TRBV5-1; j_call: TRBJ2-5; clone_size: .; d_call: .; cdr3_nt: TGCGCCAGCAGCTTGGGAGTGCGACTTCAAGGCGGCCAAGAGACCCAGTACTTC; cdr3_aa: CASSLGVRLQGGQETQYF
v_call: TRBV5-1; j_call: TRBJ1-2; clone_size: few; d_call: TRBD1; cdr3_nt: TGCGCCAGCAGCTTGTGGACAGGGATTGGCGATGGCTACACCTTC; cdr3_aa: CASSLWTGIGDGYTF
v_call: TRBV18; j_call: TRBJ1-1; clone_size: .; d_call: .; cdr3_nt: TGTGCCAGCTCACCTCGGGTCTTGGAAATGAACACTGAAGCTTTCTTT; cdr3_aa: CASSPRVLEMNTEAFF
v_call: TRBV18; j_call: TRBJ1-2; clone_size: few; d_call: TRBD1; cdr3_nt: TGTGCCAGCTCACAGGGACAGGGATCAGGAGGCTACACCTTC; cdr3_aa: CASSQGQGSGGYTF
v_call: TRBV23-1; j_call: TRBJ2-2; clone_size: few; d_call: TRBD1; cdr3_nt: TGCGCCAGCTTAAGATTGGACAGGGTCCACACCGGGGAGCTGTTTTTT; cdr3_aa: CASLRLDRVHTGELFF
v_call: TRBV10-3; j_call: TRBJ2-2; clone_size: .; d_call: .; cdr3_nt: TGTGCCATCAGTGAAGGGGCGAACACCGGGGAGCTGTTTTTT; cdr3_aa: CAISEGANTGELFF
v_call: TRBV29-1; j_call: TRBJ2-5; clone_size: .; d_call: TRBD1; cdr3_nt: TGCAGCGTGATGGACAGGCTACAAGAGACCCAGTACTTC; cdr3_aa: CSVMDRLQETQYF
v_call: TRBV5-1; j_call: TRBJ1-1; clone_size: .; d_call: TRBD1; cdr3_nt: TGCGCCAGCAGCCCCCCGGACAGGGGGAACACTGAAGCTTTCTTT; cdr3_aa: CASSPPDRGNTEAFF
v_call: TRBV4-3; j_call: TRBJ2-3; clone_size: .; d_call: TRBD1; cdr3_nt: TGCGCCAGCAGCCCGTGGGGACAGGGGACCAGTCAGTATTTT; cdr3_aa: CASSPWGQGTSQYF